The present TCR beta chain was sequenced within a study of cytomegalovirus exposure and HLA in healthy donors. J lost 4 bases, V lost 6 bases, and 3 bases had no gene match. This CDR3 contains 14 residues. Germline CDR1 MNHNS, CDR2 SASEGT. This clone was counted a few times. 60 Vbeta and 13 Jbeta primers were used in PCR. The table came from immunoSEQ multiplex PCR; TCRdb's copy has only in-frame clones and leaves some out. The table records 150,000 to 200,000 clones, almost 85% of them present only once. The specimen sequenced was PBMCs. The chain joins TRBV6-1 to TRBJ2-2; 9 bases agree with TRBD1. The clonotype was recovered from a girl between 5 and 17 years old in good health and CMV-seropositive. CDR3 loop: CASSGQGITGELFF. DNA of the CDR3: TGTGCCAGCAGCGGACAGGGGATCACCGGGGAGCTGTTTTTT.